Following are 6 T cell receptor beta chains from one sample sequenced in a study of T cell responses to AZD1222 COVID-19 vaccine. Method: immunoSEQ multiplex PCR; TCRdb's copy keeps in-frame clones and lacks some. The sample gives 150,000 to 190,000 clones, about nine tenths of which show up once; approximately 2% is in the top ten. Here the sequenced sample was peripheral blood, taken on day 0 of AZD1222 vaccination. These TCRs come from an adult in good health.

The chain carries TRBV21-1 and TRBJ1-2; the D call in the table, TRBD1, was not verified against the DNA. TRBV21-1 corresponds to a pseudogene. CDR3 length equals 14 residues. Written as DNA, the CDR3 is TGTGCCAGCAGCAGCCTCGGGACAGACTATGGCTACACCTTC. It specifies CASSSLGTDYGYTF.

The chain's CDR3 is CASSLTAATTLHF. The CDR3 DNA is TGTGCCAGCAGCTTAACGGCAGCGACAACCCTCCACTTT. The chain links TRBV7-3 to TRBJ1-6; D is unresolved. From germline, CDR1 is SGHTA and CDR2 FQGTGA. V was shortened by 0 bases and J by 14 bases, with 11 bases between the two germline ends. The CDR3 totals 13 residues.

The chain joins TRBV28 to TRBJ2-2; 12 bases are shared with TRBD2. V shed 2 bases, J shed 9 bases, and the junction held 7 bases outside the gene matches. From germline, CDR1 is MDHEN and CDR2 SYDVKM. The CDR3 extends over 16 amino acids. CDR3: CASSLASGRAGWELFF. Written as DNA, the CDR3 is TGTGCCAGCAGTTTAGCTAGCGGGAGGGCTGGTTGGGAGCTGTTTTTT.

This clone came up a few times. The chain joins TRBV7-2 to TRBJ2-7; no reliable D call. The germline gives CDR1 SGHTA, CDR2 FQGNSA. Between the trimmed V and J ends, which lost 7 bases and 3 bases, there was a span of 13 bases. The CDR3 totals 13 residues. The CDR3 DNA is TGTGCCAGCACCAACGGGTTTTTCTACGAGCAGTACTTC. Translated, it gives CASTNGFFYEQYF.

CDR3 DNA sequence: TGTGCCAGCTGCGCATATTCCGGCTCGAACACTGAAGCTTTCTTT. Translation: CASCAYSGSNTEAFF. The rearrangement uses TRBV2 and TRBJ1-1; no definite D call. The CDR3 spans 15 residues. V lost 8 bases and J 1 base, leaving 17 bases between the germline ends. Germline lookup yields CDR1 SNHLY and CDR2 FYNNEI.

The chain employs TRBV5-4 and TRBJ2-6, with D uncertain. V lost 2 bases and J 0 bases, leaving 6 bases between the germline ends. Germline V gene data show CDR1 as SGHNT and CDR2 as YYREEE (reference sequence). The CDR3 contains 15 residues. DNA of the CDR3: TGTGCCAGCAGCTTTGAGCTCTCTGGGGCCAACGTCCTGACTTTC. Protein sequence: CASSFELSGANVLTF.